One and the same sample provided the 22 T cell receptor beta chains below, sequenced in a study of blood T cell repertoires in COVID-19. Clones were sequenced by immunoSEQ multiplex PCR, and TCRdb holds only the in-frame ones, with some missing. The table records 120,000 to 150,000 clones, roughly 86% of them present only once. Sequenced material: peripheral blood. These receptors were taken from a woman in her fifties or sixties with acute or convalescent COVID-19.

The chain has TRBV18 and TRBJ2-3; tentative D call: TRBD1 (6 bases). Trimming cost V 1 base and J 2 bases, with 13 bases left between them. CDR1 is KGHSH, CDR2 LQKENI, per germline. The CDR3 is 16 amino acids. As DNA, the CDR3 is TGTGCCAGCTCACCACGAGGGGGTGAAAACACAGATACGCAGTATTTT. Protein: CASSPRGGENTDTQYF.

The chain recombines TRBV19 with TRBJ2-7; D possibly corresponds to TRBD2 (6 bases). Germline V gene sequence: CDR1 LNHDA, CDR2 SQIVND (reference sequence). CDR3 length equals 18 residues. V was cut by 5 bases and J by 4 bases, with 27 bases left in between. Written as DNA, the CDR3 is TGTGCCAGTAGTGCATGGGGACTGCCAAATTCAAAGAAATACGAGCAGTACTTC. This gives the protein CASSAWGLPNSKKYEQYF.

The chain combines TRBV6-5 with TRBJ1-1; D call uncertain. Trimming pared 5 bases from V and 1 base from J, leaving 8 bases between. The CDR3 length is 13 residues. Per the germline V gene, CDR1 is MNHEY and CDR2 is SVGAGI. The CDR3 coding sequence is TGTGCCAGCAGTACTCCACCGAACACTGAAGCTTTCTTT. Translating gives CASSTPPNTEAFF.

The J gene is TRBJ1-6, the V gene TRBV2; D is uncertain. There are 14 residues in the CDR3. The germline V and J ends were trimmed by 3 bases and 5 bases, with 8 bases remaining between them. Germline V gene sequence: CDR1 SNHLY, CDR2 FYNNEI. The CDR3 here is CASSDFEDNSPLHF. Here the CDR3 DNA reads TGTGCCAGCAGTGATTTTGAGGATAATTCACCCCTCCACTTT.

This chain links TRBV7-7 with TRBJ2-2, with D perhaps matching TRBD2 (5 bases). V lost 5 bases to trimming and J lost 0 bases, with 13 bases between them. The germline CDR1 and CDR2 sequences are SSHAT and FNYEAQ (reference sequence). The CDR3 extends over 16 amino acids. CDR3 DNA: TGTGCCAGCAGCCCCACTAGTAGTCCGAACACCGGGGAGCTGTTTTTT. Translation: CASSPTSSPNTGELFF.

The chain joins TRBV5-1 to TRBJ2-7, with TRBD2 matching 9 bases. CDR1 and CDR2 (germline): SGHRS, YFSETQ. V shed 0 bases, J shed 5 bases, and the junction held 6 bases outside the gene matches. This CDR3 comprises 15 residues. The CDR3 loop reads CASSLATVAGDEQYF. CDR3 bases: TGCGCCAGCAGCTTGGCCACAGTAGCGGGGGACGAGCAGTACTTC.

The chain has TRBV7-6 and TRBJ2-1, with TRBD2 identical over 8 bases. V was pared by 1 base and J by 3 bases, with 5 bases of the junction left unmatched. Germline-derived CDR1 and CDR2 are SGHVS and FNYEAQ. The CDR3 spans 16 residues. The CDR3 reads CASSLEAGAYYNEQFF. CDR3 DNA: TGTGCCAGCAGCTTAGAAGCGGGGGCGTACTACAATGAGCAGTTCTTC.

This chain links TRBV28 with TRBJ2-2; 7 bases match TRBD1. The trim removed 2 bases at V and 6 bases at J, leaving 9 bases unmatched. CDR1 MDHEN and CDR2 SYDVKM come from the germline V gene. This CDR3 is 16 amino acids long. The CDR3 bases are TGTGCCAGCAGTTTACCCCCGACAGGGTTTGCCGGGGAGCTGTTTTTT. Its protein product is CASSLPPTGFAGELFF. Full variable domain (missing parts from reference TRBV28 and TRBJ2-2): DVKVTQSSRYLVKRTGEKVFLECVQDMDHENMFWYRQDPGLGLRLIYFSYDVKMKEKGDIPEGYSVSREKKERFSLILESASTNQTSMYLCASSLPPTGFAGELFFGEGSRLTVL.

This chain uses TRBV6-5 with TRBJ2-7, with 10 nucleotides matching TRBD1. J gave up 0 bases and V 0 bases, and 2 bases lay outside the gene matches. Germline CDR1 reads MNHEY; CDR2 reads SVGAGI. The CDR3 spans 16 residues. CDR3 residues: CASSYSRQGASYEQYF. The CDR3 DNA is TGTGCCAGCAGTTACTCGAGACAGGGGGCCTCCTACGAGCAGTACTTC.

This clone appeared a single time. The genes are TRBV19 and TRBJ1-1; 7 bases line up with TRBD1. Germline CDR1 reads LNHDA; CDR2 reads SQIVND (reference sequence). This CDR3 has 13 residues. Unmatched junction bases numbered 6, after V lost 6 bases and J lost 5 bases. The CDR3: CASRETGNTEAFF. The CDR3 nucleotides read TGTGCCAGTAGGGAGACAGGGAATACTGAAGCTTTCTTT.

The rearrangement joins TRBV27 to TRBJ2-5, with 7 bases that match TRBD2. J was trimmed by 1 base and V by 6 bases; bases with no gene match: 8. CDR1 is MNHEY, CDR2 SMNVEV, per germline (reference sequence). This CDR3 spans 15 amino acids. The CDR3 DNA reads TGTGCCAGCAGGACTCCACTAGCGTCCCAAGAGACCCAGTACTTC. This encodes CASRTPLASQETQYF.

V usage is TRBV6-6 and J usage is TRBJ2-7, with TRBD1 as a possible D gene (5 bases). The ends were cut back, 4 bases at V and 1 base at J, with 17 bases in the middle. Germline V gene lookup returns CDR1 MNHNY and CDR2 SVGAGI (reference sequence). The CDR3 length is 16 residues. The CDR3 here is CASSFAREALSYEQYF. In DNA form, the CDR3 reads TGTGCCAGCAGTTTCGCCAGGGAAGCGCTTTCCTACGAGCAGTACTTC.

In the case of this clone: The same CDR3 is also encoded by other DNA sequences in this sample. V gene TRBV9 combines with J gene TRBJ1-3, with D hard to call. V gave up 0 bases and J gave up 4 bases, with 8 bases separating them. This CDR3 region has 14 residues. The germline V gene has CDR1 SGDLS and CDR2 YYNGEE. The CDR3 nucleotides read TGTGCCAGCAGCGTAGGACTATCCGGAAACACCATATATTTT. It specifies CASSVGLSGNTIYF.

A few counts support this clone. V and J are TRBV6-5 and TRBJ1-1; D is unclear. The CDR3 is made up of 14 amino acids. Trimming left V 4 bases short and J 4 bases short, with 13 bases between. CDR1 is MNHEY and CDR2 is SVGAGI in the germline V gene. The CDR3 spells CASSFQAGSTEAFF. CDR3 bases: TGTGCCAGCAGTTTCCAGGCCGGGAGCACTGAAGCTTTCTTT.

This chain links TRBV7-2 with TRBJ2-7, with D possibly TRBD1 on 6 matching bases. V dropped 4 bases and J dropped 3 bases, with 16 bases sitting between them. Germline V gives CDR1 SGHTA, CDR2 FQGNSA. The CDR3 is 15 residues long. CDR3 in amino acids: CASSSPGTSHYEQYF. CDR3 DNA sequence: TGTGCCAGCAGCTCTCCCGGGACAAGCCACTACGAGCAGTACTTC. The whole variable domain, remainder taken from reference TRBV7-2 and TRBJ2-7, is GAGVSQSPSNKVTEKGKDVELRCDPISGHTALYWYRQSLGQGLEFLIYFQGNSAPDKSGLPSDRFSAERTGGSVSTLTIQRTQQEDSAVYLCASSSPGTSHYEQYFGPGTRLTVT.

The genes are TRBV6-6 and TRBJ1-2; tentative D call: TRBD1 (5 bases). Trimming removed 2 bases from V and 3 bases from J, with 16 bases in between. Germline V lookup: CDR1 MNHNY, CDR2 SVGAGI (reference sequence). The CDR3 is made up of 16 amino acids. DNA for the CDR3: TGTGCCAGCAGTTACCCTCAGGGTTGGGTGGACTATGGCTACACCTTC. Amino acid sequence: CASSYPQGWVDYGYTF.

CDR3 sequence: CASSDTDGLSYNEQFF. CDR3 coding DNA: TGCGCCAGCAGTGACACGGACGGACTCTCTTACAATGAGCAGTTCTTC. This chain connects TRBV10-1 to TRBJ2-1, with D perhaps TRBD2 (5 bases). With 3 bases removed from V and 4 bases from J, the gap between germline ends came to 16 bases. CDR1 is WNHNN and CDR2 is SYGVQD in the germline V gene (reference sequence). The CDR3 is made up of 16 amino acids.

For the CDR3, the DNA is TGTGCCAGCAGCTTAGTCGGGGGCGAGCAGTACTTC. Its translation: CASSLVGGEQYF. This sequence joins TRBV11-2 and TRBJ2-7; a weak D match, TRBD2 (6 bases). CDR3 length: 12 residues. Per germline, CDR1 SGHAT and CDR2 FQNNGV. The V end was cut by 1 base, the J end by 6 bases, with 7 bases between.

V gene TRBV5-1 combines with J gene TRBJ2-7; no reliable D call. The CDR3 consists of 12 residues. The V end was cut by 0 bases, the J end by 5 bases, with 6 bases between. Per the germline V gene, CDR1 is SGHRS and CDR2 is YFSETQ. CDR3 region: CASSLVGDEQYF. CDR3 coding DNA: TGCGCCAGCAGCTTGGTTGGAGACGAGCAGTACTTC.

CDR3 nucleotides: TGTGCCACCAGCAGAGATACAGGGCGAGCCTACGAGCAGTACTTC. Protein product: CATSRDTGRAYEQYF. The chain carries TRBV15 and TRBJ2-7; perhaps TRBD1 as D (6 bases). V gave up 0 bases and J gave up 2 bases, with 11 bases separating them. The germline V gene encodes CDR1 LNHNV and CDR2 YYDKDF (reference sequence). The CDR3 length is 15 residues.

This chain connects TRBV9 to TRBJ1-2; D unresolved. The germline V gene encodes CDR1 SGDLS and CDR2 YYNGEE. V gave up 2 bases and J gave up 1 base, with 9 bases separating them. The CDR3 sequence is 14 residues long. The CDR3 spells CASSVGLFNYGYTF. The DNA of the CDR3 is TGTGCCAGCAGCGTCGGACTCTTTAACTATGGCTACACCTTC.

The chain joins TRBV12-5 to TRBJ1-5; D is unclear. Germline loops: CDR1 LGHNT, CDR2 FRNRAP. The CDR3 contains 16 residues. The germline V and J ends were trimmed by 2 bases and 2 bases, with 13 bases remaining between them. CDR3 coding DNA: TGTGCTAGTGGTTTGCTTCAGGCTGTGGGCAATCAGCCCCAGCATTTT. Protein: CASGLLQAVGNQPQHF.